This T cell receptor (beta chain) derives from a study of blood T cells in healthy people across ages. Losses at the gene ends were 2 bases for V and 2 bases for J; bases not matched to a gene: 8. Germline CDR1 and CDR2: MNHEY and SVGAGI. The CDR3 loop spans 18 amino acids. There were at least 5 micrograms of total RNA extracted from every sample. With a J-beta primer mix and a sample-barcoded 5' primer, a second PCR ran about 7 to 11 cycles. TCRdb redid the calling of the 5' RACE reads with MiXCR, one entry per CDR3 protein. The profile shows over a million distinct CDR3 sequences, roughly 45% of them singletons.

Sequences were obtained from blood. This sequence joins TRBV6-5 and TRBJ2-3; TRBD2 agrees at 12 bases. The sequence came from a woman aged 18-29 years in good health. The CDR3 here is CASSYGPTSGGFTDTQYF. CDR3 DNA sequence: TGTGCCAGCAGTTACGGTCCAACTAGCGGGGGGTTCACAGATACGCAGTATTTT.